This T cell receptor beta chain was captured in a study of naive and memory T cell subsets (dated by TCRdb to about 2017). Study-wide context: An open-source, UMI-based TCR alpha and beta sequencing pipeline was applied to sorted naive and memory peripheral blood T cell subsets. The results of the functional CMV T cell responses matched the IgG serology results in every case. RNA was DNase-treated and reverse transcribed with TCR constant-region primers, mostly using SuperScript III.

Separate amplification of TCR alpha and beta chain libraries was performed from the second PCR step onward. To determine each donor's CMV status, fresh PBMCs were stimulated overnight with CMV viral lysate, and IFNgamma production from CD4+ T cells was then assessed. Miltenyi beads were used first to positively select CD4 T cells, and CD8 T cells were then positively selected from the CD4-negative fraction. After staining for CD3, CD4, CD8, CD45RA, CD27 and a live/dead dye, cells were sorted on a BD Aria II into four subsets based on CD45RA and CD27. The sorting gate for effector memory cells was CD45RA-CD27-, and the sorting gate for EMRA cells was CD45RA+CD27-. Blood came from three healthy volunteers, each fractionated into CD4 and CD8 T cells and then into four differentiation subsets. Approximately 130 ml of peripheral blood was drawn per donor, and PBMC were isolated by Ficoll-Paque PLUS density-gradient centrifugation. After sorting, cells were lysed in RLT buffer, RNA was extracted using a Qiagen RNeasy kit, and the extracted RNA was stored at -80 degrees C.

The library was obtained by UMI-ligation and nested PCR. An equimolar mix of two oligonucleotides covering both TRBC1 and TRBC2 was used as the beta constant-region primer. The ligated cDNA went through four rounds of PCR with nested alpha and beta constant-region primers together with the SP2 primer. A single-stranded oligonucleotide bearing the SP2 primer plus a 12-nucleotide UMI was ligated onto the 3' end of the cDNA by T4 RNA ligase 1. Incubation of the ligation reaction lasted roughly 19-24 hours at 16 degrees C. To avoid over-amplification, PCR2 was usually performed as a SYBR Green qPCR and halted once a predetermined threshold was reached. All purifications after the first were performed with Agencourt AMPure XP magnetic beads. Library amounts were measured by Qubit and library quality was assessed on a TapeStation, where the main peak was expected at around 650 bp. Pooled libraries were sequenced on an Illumina MiSeq with v2 2x251 paired-end kits, typically giving about 0.95-2.2 million reads per sample. Each sample was pooled at about 4.3 nM, and roughly 5-7.5% PhiX was included to help cluster recognition. The source study handled its data this way. Using tag matching that tolerated one base-pair mismatch, Decombinator assigned V and J genes to FASTQ reads that had been processed by Demultiplexor. Collapsinator relied on UMIs to fix sequencing errors as well as frequency errors caused by PCR heterogeneity. CDR3Translator translated TCRs and extracted CDR3s from the conserved cysteine to the FGXG phenylalanine, flagging non-productive sequences. Gini, Shannon entropy and inverse Simpson indices were computed after subsampling the repertoires to the same number of UMI-defined TCRs. Within the linear range, a power law was fitted by maximum likelihood to the distributions of clonotype abundance. For one naive CD8 sample, the pipeline and MIGEC produced similar UMI counts, unique TCR numbers and clonal distributions. A set of several thousand CMV-associated CDR3 sequences, compiled from VDJdb and a published dataset, was used to search the repertoires. The raw public reads went through TCRdb reprocessing: fastp at Q25, MiXCR clone calling, in-frame beta chains kept. Identical CDR3 proteins give one entry, which carries the most common genes and DNA. TCRdb, rather than the study authors, made the V and J calls. The sample records tens of thousands of distinct CDR3 sequences, about 18% of which are singletons. The biggest ten clones account for 3.4% of the sample.

Study-wide findings and limitations: RNA-based TCR counts may be influenced by expression changes linked to T cell activation and differentiation. Clonotypes were defined as single alpha or beta chain sequences, not paired alpha/beta receptors. No ground truth was available to validate the repertoire findings for the naive and memory subsets. The abundance of TCRs followed a power law with an exponent that differed between naive and memory subsets yet stayed consistent across the three individuals. After error correction, over 85% of naive TCR sequences appeared only once, giving much steeper abundance distributions than memory subsets. In both CD4 and CD8 cells, going from naive through CM, EM and EMRA, the Gini index went up while Shannon and inverse Simpson diversity went down.

From the cysteine through the phenylalanine, the CDR3 covers 12 amino acids. CDR3 DNA is the only sequence kept; it has 36 bases, read in frame from the first base. The germline V gene specifies SGHTA as CDR1 and FQGNSA as CDR2. V loses 5 bases, J loses 8 bases, and the germline ends lie 12 bases apart. This clonotype was seen only a few times. Its recognized antigen is unknown. The input lacks base qualities; no much larger clone sits a single base away. The sample comprised effector memory CD4+ T cells from blood. The meaning of the sample's cell subset or site label: effector memory, CD45RA- CD27-. The chain links TRBV7-2 with TRBJ1-2, with the D gene call left open. The receptor was derived from a human donor in good health. In nucleotides, the sequence is TGTGCCAGCAGCCCCGGTGTGGGCGGCTACACCTTC. Its protein reads: CASSPGVGGYTF.